The 6 T cell receptor beta chains in this list originate from one sample, sequenced in a study of shared clonotypes between healthy human individuals. Sequenced by immunoSEQ multiplex PCR; TCRdb stores in-frame clones only, minus some. The sample has about 2.4 million clones, roughly 93% seen once. The sample was naive CD4+ T cells from PBMCs. Stated subset: CD45RA+ positively selected. These receptors were taken from a man aged 18 to 29 in good health. Some clones in this sample may be carry-over from other donors' samples.

This chain joins TRBV30 and TRBJ1-5; D perhaps matches TRBD1 (5 bases). Trimming removed 4 bases from V and 3 bases from J, with 10 bases in between. Germline values: CDR1 GTSNPN, CDR2 SVGIG (reference sequence). The CDR3 totals 13 residues. CDR3 protein: CAWTRDPNQPQHF. CDR3 nucleotide sequence: TGTGCCTGGACCCGGGACCCCAATCAGCCCCAGCATTTT.

For this clone: The sample contains more than one DNA sequence encoding this CDR3. As DNA, the CDR3 is TGCGCCAGCAGCTTGGAGGGGACAGGGGGCGCCGAGACCCAGTACTTC. Translating gives CASSLEGTGGAETQYF. The chain combines TRBV5-1 with TRBJ2-5; 12 nucleotides line up with TRBD1. The germline V gene encodes CDR1 SGHRS and CDR2 YFSETQ. V shed 0 bases, J shed 5 bases, and the junction held 5 bases outside the gene matches. This CDR3 region has 16 residues.

CDR3 protein: CASSIGGFGGYTF. DNA of the CDR3: TGTGCCAGCAGCATAGGAGGATTCGGTGGCTACACCTTC. V and J are TRBV11-2 and TRBJ1-2; D call uncertain. This CDR3 contains 13 residues. Trimming cost V 5 bases and J 7 bases, with 14 bases left between them. The V gene's germline CDR1 is SGHAT and CDR2 FQNNGV.

This rearrangement joins TRBV11-1 to TRBJ2-3; TRBD1 agrees at 7 bases. This CDR3 contains 17 residues. Germline trimming cut 2 bases from V and 2 bases from J; bases unmatched to any gene: 10. CDR1 is SGHAT and CDR2 is FQDESV in the germline V gene (reference sequence). The CDR3 region has the DNA TGTGCCAGCAGCTTACCACGACAGGGAAGGGTCACAGATACGCAGTATTTT. Translation gives CASSLPRQGRVTDTQYF.

The chain uses TRBV13 and TRBJ1-1, with 7 nucleotides matching TRBD1. This CDR3 contains 15 residues. CDR1 PRHDT and CDR2 FYEKMQ come from the germline V gene (reference sequence). The V gene end was trimmed by 5 bases and the J gene end by 0 bases; junction bases not matched to a gene: 6. CDR3 DNA sequence: TGTGCCAGCAGCAATCGGGACAGCATGAACACTGAAGCTTTCTTT. This gives the protein CASSNRDSMNTEAFF.

To note about this clone: Mismatch with germline at one junction end may stem from a read error. V and J are TRBV6-5 and TRBJ1-4; TRBD1 is a possible D gene (5 bases). Germline CDR1 and CDR2: MNHEY and SVGAGI. CDR3 length: 15 amino acids. CDR3 residues: CASSYSGGGEEKLFF. CDR3 nucleotides: TGTGCCAGCAGTTACTCGGGCGGGGGGGAGGAAAAACTATTTTTT.